This T cell receptor (beta chain) was identified during a study of T cell clonality in common variable immunodeficiency. This clone was seen at least ten times. The read terminates 3 residues before the CDR3 end, so the remaining end is supplied by the germline J gene. Germline V gene data show CDR1 as SQVTM and CDR2 as ANQGSEA. The CDR3 sequence is 14 residues long. J gave up 2 bases and V 5 bases, and 5 bases lay outside the gene matches. The repertoire was sequenced with immunoSEQ multiplex PCR; TCRdb's copy has only in-frame clones and lacks some. The sample contains tens of thousands of clones, none of them singletons.

This receptor was taken from a person aged 18-70 years in good health. The rearrangement joins TRBV29-1 to TRBJ2-3, with 9 bases that match TRBD2. Sequencing was carried out using peripheral blood mononuclear cells. The CDR3 loop is CSVTIAGATDTQYF. Partial CDR3 DNA: TGCAGCGTTACGATAGCGGGAGCCACAGATACG.